This T cell receptor (beta chain) was identified in a study of beta chain features in type 1 diabetes. Study as a whole: No patient-donor differences in age, gender, total cells or subset yield.

Study outcomes and limitations: The study found moderately but significantly shorter TCRB CDR3s in all four CD4+ subsets of Type 1 diabetes patients. Lower insertion and higher deletion counts appeared at VDJ junctions in type 1 diabetes patients.

Sorting with CD45RO/CCR7/CD25/CD127/CD95/CD27 yielded naive, central memory, regulatory and stem-like memory CD4+ cells. Expressed TCRB transcripts were sequenced, since all the RNA that had been isolated was reverse transcribed. The repertoire was sequenced with immunoSEQ multiplex PCR; TCRdb's copy has only in-frame clones and lacks some. The sample shows some 220,000 clones, roughly 11% of them seen only once. Note on this clone: Its target is unknown.

The CDR3 length is 13 residues. The V end was cut by 2 bases, the J end by 3 bases, with 9 bases between. Germline V gene data show CDR1 as GTSNPN and CDR2 as SVGIG (reference sequence). The clonotype comes from a man in his late teens or twenties in good health. The chain joins TRBV30 to TRBJ2-3; D not resolved. Sequencing used central memory CD4+ T cells from blood. As DNA, the CDR3 is TGTGCCTGGAGTAATACAGTAACAGATACGCAGTATTTT. It translates to CAWSNTVTDTQYF.